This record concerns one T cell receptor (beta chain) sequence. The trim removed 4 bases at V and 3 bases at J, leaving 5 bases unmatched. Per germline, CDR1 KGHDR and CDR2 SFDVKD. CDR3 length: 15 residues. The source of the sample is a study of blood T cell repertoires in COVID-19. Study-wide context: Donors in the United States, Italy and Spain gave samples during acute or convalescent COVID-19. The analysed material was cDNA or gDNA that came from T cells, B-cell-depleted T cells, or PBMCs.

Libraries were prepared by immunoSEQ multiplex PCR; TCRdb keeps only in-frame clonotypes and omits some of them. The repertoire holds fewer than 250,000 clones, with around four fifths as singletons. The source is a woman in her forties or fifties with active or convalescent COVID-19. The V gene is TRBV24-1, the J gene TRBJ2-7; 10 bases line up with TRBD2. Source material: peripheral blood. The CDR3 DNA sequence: TGTGCCACCAGTGACGGGGGGACTAGCGACTACGAGCAGTACTTC. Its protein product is CATSDGGTSDYEQYF.